What follows are 11 T cell receptor beta chains derived from one specimen sequenced in a study of OX40 agonist ivuxolimab in advanced cancers. The assay was immunoSEQ multiplex PCR, and TCRdb's table has in-frame clones only and misses some. This table holds 100,000 to 120,000 clones, about 92% found once. The material sequenced was CD4+ or CD8+ T cells sorted from blood, taken in a trial of the OX40 agonist ivuxolimab. These receptors all stem from an adult with an advanced solid tumor such as melanoma, head and neck, liver or kidney cancer.

The table lists this clone with a count of one. The genes are TRBV19 and TRBJ2-1; either TRBD1 or TRBD2 may supply D (6 bases each). The germline V gene encodes CDR1 LNHDA and CDR2 SQIVND (reference sequence). The CDR3 has 15 residues. With 3 bases removed from V and 2 bases from J, the gap between germline ends came to 11 bases. The CDR3 region has the DNA TGTGCCAGTAGTATTTTACGGGGGCCCTACAATGAGCAGTTCTTC. Amino acids: CASSILRGPYNEQFF.

The genes are TRBV29-1 and TRBJ1-6; TRBD1 might be the D (5 bases). This CDR3 spans 15 amino acids. Germline CDR1 reads SQVTM; CDR2 reads ANQGSEA. Deletions cut 5 bases from V and 9 bases from J, with 20 bases between. CDR3 sequence reads: CSVNQTARHGSPLHF. The CDR3 nucleotides are TGCAGCGTTAACCAGACAGCTAGGCATGGTTCACCCCTCCACTTT.

This clone appeared a few times. The genes are TRBV14 and TRBJ1-1; the match to TRBD1 covers 8 bases. In germline, CDR1 is SGHDN, CDR2 FVKESK. The CDR3 covers 13 residues. With V trimmed by 3 bases and J by 6 bases, 3 bases remained unmatched. This CDR3 reads CASSQHRGAEAFF. The CDR3, as DNA: TGTGCCAGCAGCCAGCACAGGGGGGCTGAAGCTTTCTTT.

This clone was seen a handful of times. The chain uses TRBV19 and TRBJ1-3; no definite D call. The CDR3 consists of 16 residues. Between the trimmed V and J ends, which lost 5 bases and 5 bases, there was a span of 19 bases. In germline, CDR1 is LNHDA, CDR2 SQIVND (reference sequence). Here the CDR3 DNA reads TGTGCCAGTAGTGGCCGCCGGACCAGCCATAGAAACACCATATATTTT. Encoded protein: CASSGRRTSHRNTIYF.

The chain employs TRBV29-1 and TRBJ2-5; D remains unclear. There are 13 residues in the CDR3. Germline-derived CDR1 and CDR2 are SQVTM and ANQGSEA. Trimming shortened V by 4 bases and J by 3 bases, and 12 bases separated the two germline ends. For the CDR3, the DNA is TGCAGCGTTGCGGGTTCTGCGAAAGAGACCCAGTACTTC. Encoded protein: CSVAGSAKETQYF.

The gene calls are TRBV5-4 and TRBJ2-2; 10 bases align to TRBD1. Germline-derived CDR1 and CDR2 are SGHNT and YYREEE (reference sequence). The CDR3 is 16 amino acids. Unmatched junction bases numbered 7, after V lost 3 bases and J lost 5 bases. The DNA of the CDR3 is TGTGCCAGCAGCTGGACCGGGACAGGGGTGACCGGGGAGCTGTTTTTT. As protein: CASSWTGTGVTGELFF.

This clone was recorded once. The chain is built from TRBV19 and TRBJ1-2; the D gene is possibly TRBD1 (6 bases). V lost 3 bases and J 3 bases, leaving 11 bases between the germline ends. This CDR3 comprises 14 residues. CDR1 is LNHDA and CDR2 is SQIVND in the germline V gene (reference sequence). The CDR3, as DNA: TGTGCCAGTAGTATGCCCCACAGGGACTATGGCTACACCTTC. Its protein is CASSMPHRDYGYTF.

This chain uses TRBV28 with TRBJ1-2; D may be TRBD1 (5 bases). The CDR3 runs 14 residues. Germline loops: CDR1 MDHEN, CDR2 SYDVKM. Trimming cost V 2 bases and J 4 bases, with 11 bases left between them. The DNA for the CDR3 is TGTGCCAGCAGTTTAACAGGTCTTACCTATGGCTACACCTTC. Translated: CASSLTGLTYGYTF.

As regards this clone: The junction and the germline gene differ at one end; a read error may be behind it. The genes are TRBV7-9 and TRBJ2-1, with 12 nucleotides matching TRBD2. Germline V gene sequence: CDR1 SEHNR, CDR2 FQNEAQ (reference sequence). The length of the CDR3 is 14 residues. The CDR3 DNA reads TGTGCCAGCAGCCTAGCGGGGGGGCGTGGTGAGCAGTTCTTC. Its protein is CASSLAGGRGEQFF.

Only one count was recorded for this clone. The chain uses TRBV5-1 and TRBJ1-1; D is uncertain. V was trimmed by 0 bases and J by 1 base, leaving 13 bases between them. In germline, CDR1 is SGHRS, CDR2 YFSETQ. This CDR3 has 16 amino acids. For the CDR3, the DNA is TGCGCCAGCAGCTTGGGGGTAGTAGACACGAACACTGAAGCTTTCTTT. This sequence encodes CASSLGVVDTNTEAFF. Combining the CDR3 with reference TRBV5-1 and TRBJ1-1 gives the whole variable domain KAGVTQTPRYLIKTRGQQVTLSCSPISGHRSVSWYQQTPGQGLQFLFEYFSETQRNKGNFPGRFSGRQFSNSRSEMNVSTLELGDSALYLCASSLGVVDTNTEAFFGQGTRLTVV.

This sequence joins TRBV29-1 and TRBJ1-1; D gene unclear. Trimming took off 0 bases at V and 1 base at J, with 9 bases between the two ends. This CDR3 has 14 amino acids. Germline V lookup: CDR1 SQVTM, CDR2 ANQGSEA. For the CDR3, the DNA is TGCAGCGTTGAAGAGACGGGAGGGAACACTGAAGCTTTCTTT. This encodes CSVEETGGNTEAFF.